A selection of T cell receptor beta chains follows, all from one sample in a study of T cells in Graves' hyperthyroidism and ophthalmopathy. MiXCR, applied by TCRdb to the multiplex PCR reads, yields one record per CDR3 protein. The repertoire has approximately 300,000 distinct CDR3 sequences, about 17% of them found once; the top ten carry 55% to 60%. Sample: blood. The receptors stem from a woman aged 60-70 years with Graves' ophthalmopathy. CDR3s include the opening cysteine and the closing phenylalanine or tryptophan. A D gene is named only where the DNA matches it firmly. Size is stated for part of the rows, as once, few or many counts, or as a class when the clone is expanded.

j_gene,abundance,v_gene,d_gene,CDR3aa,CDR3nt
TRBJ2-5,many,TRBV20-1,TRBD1,CSARRTGVVETQYF,TGCAGTGCTAGAAGGACAGGGGTGGTGGAGACCCAGTACTTC
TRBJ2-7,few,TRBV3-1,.,CASSLSLTYEQYF,TGTGCCAGCAGCCTCAGCCTGACCTACGAGCAGTACTTC
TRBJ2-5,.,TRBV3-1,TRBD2,CASSQDYPLAGVLQYF,TGTGCCAGCAGCCAAGATTATCCCCTAGCGGGAGTACTTCAGTACTTC
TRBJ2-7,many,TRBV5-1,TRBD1,CASSFGQGPEQYF,TGCGCCAGCAGCTTCGGACAGGGGCCCGAGCAGTACTTC
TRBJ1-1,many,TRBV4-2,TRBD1,CASSRDSGFVAEAFF,TGTGCCAGCAGCCGGGACAGTGGGTTTGTCGCTGAAGCTTTCTTT
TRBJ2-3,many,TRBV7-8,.,CASSSTASGRTDTQYF,TGTGCCAGCAGCTCTACCGCAAGCGGGCGCACAGATACGCAGTATTTT
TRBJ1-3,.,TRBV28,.,CASQGLGHPSSGNTIYF,TGTGCCAGCCAGGGTTTGGGACACCCAAGCTCTGGAAACACCATATATTTT
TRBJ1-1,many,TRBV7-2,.,CASKGGVFAEAFF,TGTGCCAGCAAGGGAGGGGTATTCGCTGAAGCTTTCTTT
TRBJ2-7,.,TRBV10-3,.,CAISVRQKSSYEQYF,TGTGCCATCAGTGTTCGGCAGAAGAGCTCCTACGAGCAGTACTTC
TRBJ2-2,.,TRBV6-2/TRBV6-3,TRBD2,CASRYLFGGGAGTGELFF,TGTGCCAGCAGATACCTTTTTGGCGGGGGGGCCGGAACCGGGGAGCTGTTTTTT
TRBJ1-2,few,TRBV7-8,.,CASSLTRQTYGYTF,TGTGCCAGCAGCTTAACCCGACAGACCTATGGCTACACCTTC
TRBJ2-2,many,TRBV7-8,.,CATSQIANTGELFF,TGTGCCACTAGCCAAATTGCGAACACCGGGGAGCTGTTTTTT
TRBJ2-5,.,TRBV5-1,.,CASSFGAEQETQYF,TGCGCCAGCAGCTTTGGGGCAGAACAAGAGACCCAGTACTTC
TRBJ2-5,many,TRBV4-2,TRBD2,CASSQESSGSSQYF,TGTGCCAGCAGCCAAGAGTCTAGCGGGAGTTCCCAGTACTTC
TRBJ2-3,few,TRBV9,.,CASSPGGLARVTQYF,TGTGCCAGCAGCCCCGGGGGGCTCGCGAGAGTTACGCAGTATTTT
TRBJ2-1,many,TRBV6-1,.,CACASRLGHNEQFF,TGTGCCTGTGCATCCCGTCTGGGGCACAATGAGCAGTTCTTC
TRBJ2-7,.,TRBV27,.,CASSLKDTSSCEQYF,TGTGCCAGCAGTTTAAAGGACACCTCCTCCTGCGAGCAGTACTTC
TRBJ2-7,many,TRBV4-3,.,CASSPAGRASYEQYF,TGCGCCAGCAGTCCAGCCGGCAGGGCCTCCTACGAGCAGTACTTC
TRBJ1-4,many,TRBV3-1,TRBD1,CASSQGTGTGSEKLFF,TGTGCCAGCAGCCAAGGCACCGGGACAGGTAGCGAAAAACTGTTTTTT
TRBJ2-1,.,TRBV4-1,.,CASSQDLAPQFF,TGCGCCAGCAGCCAGGATCTTGCCCCGCAGTTCTTC
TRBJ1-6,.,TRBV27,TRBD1,CASCGTGAPPLHF,TGTGCCAGCTGCGGGACAGGGGCGCCACCCCTCCACTTT
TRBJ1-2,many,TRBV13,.,CASSLAEVGYTF,TGTGCCAGCAGCTTAGCAGAGGTCGGCTACACCTTC
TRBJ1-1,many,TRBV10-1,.,CASSERARRTEAFF,TGCGCCAGCAGTGAACGGGCCCGGAGGACTGAAGCTTTCTTT
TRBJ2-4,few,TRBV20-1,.,CSARGGSGNIQYF,TGCAGTGCTAGAGGGGGCTCGGGAAACATTCAGTACTTC
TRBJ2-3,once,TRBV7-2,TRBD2,CASRPRLAGGVDTQYF,TGTGCCAGCAGACCCAGACTAGCGGGAGGCGTAGATACGCAGTATTTT
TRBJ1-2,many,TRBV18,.,CASSQDSLYGYTF,TGTGCCAGCTCACAAGACAGCCTCTATGGCTACACCTTC
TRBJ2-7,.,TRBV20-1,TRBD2,CSARRGGQQYF,TGCAGTGCTAGACGGGGGGGTCAGCAGTACTTC
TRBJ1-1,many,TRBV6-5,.,CASSYDSANTEAFF,TGTGCCAGCAGTTACGATTCGGCGAACACTGAAGCTTTCTTT
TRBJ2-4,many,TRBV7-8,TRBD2,CASSSPGGAGVGAKNIQYF,TGTGCCAGCAGCTCCCCAGGTGGGGCGGGAGTAGGGGCCAAAAACATTCAGTACTTC
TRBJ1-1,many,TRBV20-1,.,CSARTLRLNTEAFF,TGCAGTGCGCGGACACTGCGTTTGAACACTGAAGCTTTCTTT
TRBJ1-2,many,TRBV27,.,CASSGPFGAHTYGYTF,TGTGCCAGCAGCGGACCTTTCGGGGCCCACACTTATGGCTACACCTTC
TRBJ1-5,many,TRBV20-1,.,CSAKDNNQPQHF,TGCAGTGCAAAGGACAACAATCAGCCCCAGCATTTT
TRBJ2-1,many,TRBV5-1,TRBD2,CASSLNAGDYNEQFF,TGCGCCAGCAGCTTGAACGCGGGAGACTACAATGAGCAGTTCTTC
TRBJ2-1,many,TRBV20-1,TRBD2,CSARDPLAGEYNEQFF,TGCAGTGCTAGAGATCCACTAGCGGGGGAGTACAATGAGCAGTTCTTC
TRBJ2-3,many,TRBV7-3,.,CASSFGETDTQYF,TGTGCCAGCAGCTTTGGAGAGACAGATACGCAGTATTTT
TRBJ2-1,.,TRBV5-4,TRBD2,CASSVRLATEQFF,TGTGCCAGCAGCGTGAGACTAGCCACTGAGCAGTTCTTC
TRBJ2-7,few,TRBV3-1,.,CASSQADSTYEQYF,TGTGCCAGCAGCCAAGCGGACAGTACCTACGAGCAGTACTTC
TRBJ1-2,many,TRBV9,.,CASSVSNPPHYGYTF,TGTGCCAGCAGCGTGAGTAATCCCCCCCACTATGGCTACACCTTC
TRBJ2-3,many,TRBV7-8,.,CASSLEGLTQYF,TGTGCCAGCAGCTTAGAAGGATTGACGCAGTATTTT